This T cell receptor beta chain was observed in a study of blood T cell repertoires in COVID-19. Study-wide background: Some COVID-19 samples were acute and others convalescent; all came from the United States, Italy and Spain.

The repertoire was sequenced with immunoSEQ multiplex PCR; TCRdb's copy has only in-frame clones and lacks some. The top ten clones hold around 6% of a sample with more than 250,000 clones, 89% of them seen once. The CDR3 totals 12 residues. Germline lookup yields CDR1 KGHSH and CDR2 LQKENI. V was pared by 4 bases and J by 8 bases, with 4 bases of the junction left unmatched. The chain employs TRBV18 and TRBJ2-7, with TRBD1 identical over 8 bases. The sequence came from a man between 18 and 35 years old who had recovered from COVID-19. Input material: peripheral blood. CDR3 nucleotide sequence: TGTGCCAGCTCACAGGACAGGGAAAAGCAGTACTTC. This codes for CASSQDREKQYF.